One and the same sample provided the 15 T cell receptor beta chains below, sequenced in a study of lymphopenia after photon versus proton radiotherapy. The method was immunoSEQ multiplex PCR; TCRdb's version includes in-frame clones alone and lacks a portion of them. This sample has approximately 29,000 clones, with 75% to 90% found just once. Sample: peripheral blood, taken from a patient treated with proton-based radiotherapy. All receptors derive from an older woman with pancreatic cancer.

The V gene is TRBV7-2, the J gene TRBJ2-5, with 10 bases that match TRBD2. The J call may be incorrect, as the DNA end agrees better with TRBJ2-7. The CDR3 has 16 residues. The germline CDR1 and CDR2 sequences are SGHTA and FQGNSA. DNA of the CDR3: TGTGCCAGCAGCTTAGCGGCTAGCGGGAGTATCTACGAGCAGTACTTC. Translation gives CASSLAASGSIYEQYF.

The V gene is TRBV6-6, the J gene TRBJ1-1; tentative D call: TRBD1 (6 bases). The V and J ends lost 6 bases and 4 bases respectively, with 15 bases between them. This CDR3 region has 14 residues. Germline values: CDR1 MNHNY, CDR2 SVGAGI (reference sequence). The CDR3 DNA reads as TGTGCCAGCAGCGAGATCTTAGGGGGCACTGAAGCTTTCTTT. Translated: CASSEILGGTEAFF.

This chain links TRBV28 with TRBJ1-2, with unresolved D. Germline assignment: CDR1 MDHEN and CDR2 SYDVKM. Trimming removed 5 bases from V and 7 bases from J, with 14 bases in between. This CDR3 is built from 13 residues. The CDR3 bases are TGTGCCAGCAGTGGTAACCTACGAGGTGGCTACACCTTC. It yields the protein CASSGNLRGGYTF.

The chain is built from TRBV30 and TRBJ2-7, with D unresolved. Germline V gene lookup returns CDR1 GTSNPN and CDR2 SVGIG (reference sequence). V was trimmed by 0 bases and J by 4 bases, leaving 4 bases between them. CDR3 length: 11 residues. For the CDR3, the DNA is TGTGCCTGGAGTGTGAGATACGAGCAGTACTTC. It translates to CAWSVRYEQYF.

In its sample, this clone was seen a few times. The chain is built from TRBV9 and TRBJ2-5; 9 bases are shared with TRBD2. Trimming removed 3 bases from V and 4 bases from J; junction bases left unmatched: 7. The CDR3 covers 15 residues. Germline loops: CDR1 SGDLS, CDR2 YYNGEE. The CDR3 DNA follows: TGTGCCAGCAGCGCCCCGGGACTAGCAAGAGAGACCCAGTACTTC. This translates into CASSAPGLARETQYF. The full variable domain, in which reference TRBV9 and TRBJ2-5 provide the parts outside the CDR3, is DSGVTQTPKHLITATGQRVTLRCSPRSGDLSVYWYQQSLDQGLQFLIQYYNGEERAKGNILERFSAQQFPDLHSELNLSSLELGDSALYFCASSAPGLARETQYFGPGTRLLVL.

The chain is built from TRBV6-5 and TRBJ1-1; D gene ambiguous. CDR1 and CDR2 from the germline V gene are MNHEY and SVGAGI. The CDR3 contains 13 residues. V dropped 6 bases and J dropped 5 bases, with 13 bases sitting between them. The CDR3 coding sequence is TGTGCCAGCAGCCGACGACGGGAGACTGAAGCTTTCTTT. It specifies CASSRRRETEAFF.

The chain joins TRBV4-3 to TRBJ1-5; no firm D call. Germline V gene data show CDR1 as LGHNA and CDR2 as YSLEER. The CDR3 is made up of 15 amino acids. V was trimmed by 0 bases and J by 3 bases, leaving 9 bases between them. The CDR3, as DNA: TGCGCCAGCAGCCAAGACATGGGTTTCAATCAGCCCCAGCATTTT. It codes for CASSQDMGFNQPQHF.

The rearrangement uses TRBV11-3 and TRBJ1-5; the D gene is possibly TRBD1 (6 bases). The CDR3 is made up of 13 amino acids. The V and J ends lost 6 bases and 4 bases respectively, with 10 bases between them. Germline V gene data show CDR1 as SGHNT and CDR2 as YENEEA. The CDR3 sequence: CASSPQGNQPQHF. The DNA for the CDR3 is TGTGCCAGCAGTCCACAGGGAAATCAGCCCCAGCATTTT.

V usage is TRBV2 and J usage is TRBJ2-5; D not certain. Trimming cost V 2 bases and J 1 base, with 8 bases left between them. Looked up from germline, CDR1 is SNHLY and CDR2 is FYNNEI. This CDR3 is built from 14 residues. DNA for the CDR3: TGTGCCAGCAGTGAACTGTTAATCCAAGAGACCCAGTACTTC. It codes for CASSELLIQETQYF. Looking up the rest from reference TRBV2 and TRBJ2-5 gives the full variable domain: EPEVTQTPSHQVTQMGQEVILRCVPISNHLYFYWYRQILGQKVEFLVSFYNNEISEKSEIFDDQFSVERPDGSNFTLKIRSTKLEDSAMYFCASSELLIQETQYFGPGTRLLVL.

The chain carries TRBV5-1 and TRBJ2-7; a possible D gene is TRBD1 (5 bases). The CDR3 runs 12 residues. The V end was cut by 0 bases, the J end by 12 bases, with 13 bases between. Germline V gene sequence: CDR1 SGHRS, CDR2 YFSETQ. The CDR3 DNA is TGCGCCAGCAGCTTGGATGGGGCAATGGCGTACTTC. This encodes CASSLDGAMAYF.

The CDR3 loop reads CASSRDADPGLRGNTIYF. The CDR3 DNA is TGCGCCAGCAGCCGTGATGCTGACCCGGGACTTCGGGGAAACACCATATATTTT. V usage is TRBV4-1 and J usage is TRBJ1-3; maybe TRBD1 (5 bases). The CDR3 spans 18 residues. Looked up from germline, CDR1 is MGHRA and CDR2 is YSYEKL. V was shortened by 4 bases and J by 4 bases, with 23 bases between the two germline ends.

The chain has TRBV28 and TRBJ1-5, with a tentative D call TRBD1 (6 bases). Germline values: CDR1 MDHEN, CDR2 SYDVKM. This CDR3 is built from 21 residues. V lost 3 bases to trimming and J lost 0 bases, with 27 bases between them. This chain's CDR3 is CASSFITGTTNRVYSNQPQHF. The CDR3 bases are TGTGCCAGCAGTTTTATCACAGGGACCACGAATCGAGTTTATAGCAATCAGCCCCAGCATTTT.

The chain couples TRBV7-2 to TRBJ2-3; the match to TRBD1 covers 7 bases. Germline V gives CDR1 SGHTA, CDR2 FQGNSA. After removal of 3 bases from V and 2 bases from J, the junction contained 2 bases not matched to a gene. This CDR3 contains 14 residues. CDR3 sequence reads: CASSFKGATDTQYF. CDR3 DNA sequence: TGTGCCAGCAGCTTCAAGGGGGCCACAGATACGCAGTATTTT. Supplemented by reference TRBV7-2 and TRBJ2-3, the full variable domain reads GAGVSQSPSNKVTEKGKDVELRCDPISGHTALYWYRQSLGQGLEFLIYFQGNSAPDKSGLPSDRFSAERTGGSVSTLTIQRTQQEDSAVYLCASSFKGATDTQYFGPGTRLTVL.

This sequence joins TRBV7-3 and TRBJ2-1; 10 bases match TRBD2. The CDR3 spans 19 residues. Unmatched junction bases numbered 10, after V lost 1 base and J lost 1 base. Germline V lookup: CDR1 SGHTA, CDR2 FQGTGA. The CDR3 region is CASSLNPTSGVLSYNEQFF. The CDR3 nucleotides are TGTGCCAGCAGCTTAAACCCTACTAGCGGGGTCCTTTCCTACAATGAGCAGTTCTTC. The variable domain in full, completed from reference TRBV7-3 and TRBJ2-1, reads GAGVSQTPSNKVTEKGKYVELRCDPISGHTALYWYRQSLGQGPEFLIYFQGTGAADDSGLPNDRFFAVRPEGSVSTLKIQRTERGDSAVYLCASSLNPTSGVLSYNEQFFGPGTRLTVL.

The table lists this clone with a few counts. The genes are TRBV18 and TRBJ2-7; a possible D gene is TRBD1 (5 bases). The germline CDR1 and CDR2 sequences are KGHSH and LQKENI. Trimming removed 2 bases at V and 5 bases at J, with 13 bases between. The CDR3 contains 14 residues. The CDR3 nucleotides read TGTGCCAGCTCACCAAACCAGGGAAGGGACGAGCAGTACTTC. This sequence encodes CASSPNQGRDEQYF.